Following are 23 T cell receptor beta chains from one sample sequenced in a study of OX40 agonist ivuxolimab in advanced cancers. The table came from immunoSEQ multiplex PCR; TCRdb's copy has only in-frame clones and leaves some out. Among tens of thousands of clones listed, about 83% were seen once. Sequencing was performed on CD4+ or CD8+ T cells sorted from blood, taken in a trial of the OX40 agonist ivuxolimab. The receptors originated from an adult with an advanced solid tumor such as melanoma, head and neck, liver or kidney cancer.

J is TRBJ1-6 and V is TRBV6-5; D gene ambiguous. The CDR3 length is 16 residues. CDR1 and CDR2 (germline): MNHEY, SVGAGI. Trimming cost V 0 bases and J 9 bases, with 15 bases left between them. DNA of the CDR3: TGTGCCAGCAGTTACTCACTAAGAGGAGCTGGTTCACCCCTCCACTTT. As protein: CASSYSLRGAGSPLHF.

The chain joins TRBV15 to TRBJ2-5; tentative D call: TRBD2 (6 bases). Trimming left V 6 bases short and J 5 bases short, with 10 bases between. This CDR3 is built from 12 residues. CDR1 is LNHNV and CDR2 is YYDKDF in the germline V gene (reference sequence). The CDR3 coding sequence is TGTGCCACCAGTCCGGAGGGCGAGACCCAGTACTTC. This translates into CATSPEGETQYF.

The V gene is TRBV7-9, the J gene TRBJ2-3; 9 positions agree with TRBD1. V shed 5 bases, J shed 3 bases, and the junction held 9 bases outside the gene matches. The CDR3 length is 16 residues. CDR1 is SEHNR and CDR2 is FQNEAQ in the germline V gene (reference sequence). The CDR3 bases are TGTGCCAGCAGCCCAGGGACAGGGACGTTTACAGATACGCAGTATTTT. This codes for CASSPGTGTFTDTQYF. Looking up the rest from reference TRBV7-9 and TRBJ2-3 gives the full variable domain: DTGVSQNPRHKITKRGQNVTFRCDPISEHNRLYWYRQTLGQGPEFLTYFQNEAQLEKSRLLSDRFSAERPKGSFSTLEIQRTEQGDSAMYLCASSPGTGTFTDTQYFGPGTRLTVL.

This chain joins TRBV27 and TRBJ1-3; 7 positions agree with TRBD1. This CDR3 region has 16 residues. V gave up 6 bases and J gave up 0 bases; unmatched junction bases: 8. CDR1 MNHEY and CDR2 SMNVEV come from the germline V gene (reference sequence). The CDR3 sequence: CASRPRQGGSGNTIYF. The CDR3 DNA sequence: TGTGCCAGCAGACCCAGACAGGGTGGCTCTGGAAACACCATATATTTT.

The genes are TRBV6-1 and TRBJ2-7; D is ambiguous. The CDR3 is made up of 14 amino acids. Germline CDR1 MNHNS, CDR2 SASEGT. V dropped 6 bases and J dropped 7 bases, with 19 bases sitting between them. The CDR3: CASRESRAYGEQYF. CDR3 sequence (DNA): TGTGCCAGCAGGGAGAGCCGGGCCTACGGGGAGCAGTACTTC.

V and J are TRBV19 and TRBJ1-2; D not certain. Trimming removed 4 bases from V and 4 bases from J, with 13 bases in between. CDR1 is LNHDA and CDR2 is SQIVND in the germline V gene (reference sequence). The CDR3 consists of 14 residues. CDR3 sequence reads: CASSKNSSPYGYTF. For the CDR3, the DNA is TGTGCCAGTAGTAAAAACTCGTCCCCCTATGGCTACACCTTC. Full variable domain (remainder filled in from reference TRBV19 and TRBJ1-2): DGGITQSPKYLFRKEGQNVTLSCEQNLNHDAMYWYRQDPGQGLRLIYYSQIVNDFQKGDIAEGYSVSREKKESFPLTVTSAQKNPTAFYLCASSKNSSPYGYTFGSGTRLTVV.

In this sample, this clone turned up a few times. This chain connects TRBV12-5 to TRBJ1-6; 8 nucleotides line up with TRBD1. The V and J ends lost 0 bases and 9 bases, in that order; junction bases with no gene match: 4. There are 15 residues in the CDR3. CDR1 is LGHNT, CDR2 FRNRAP, per germline. CDR3 coding DNA: TGTGCTAGTGGTTTGGTACAGGGGGTTGTTTCACCCCTCCACTTT. This codes for CASGLVQGVVSPLHF.

V is TRBV7-2 and J is TRBJ1-2, with D possibly TRBD1 on 6 matching bases. This CDR3 is built from 14 residues. V was cut by 7 bases and J by 7 bases, with 19 bases left in between. Per germline, CDR1 SGHTA and CDR2 FQGNSA. DNA for the CDR3: TGTGCCAGCAAGGTGGGGACAAACTTTTTTGGCTACACCTTC. Residues: CASKVGTNFFGYTF.

This clone has just one count. This chain joins TRBV29-1 and TRBJ1-1; D gene uncertain. Trimming removed 3 bases from V and 1 base from J, with 27 bases in between. Looked up from germline, CDR1 is SQVTM and CDR2 is ANQGSEA. CDR3 length equals 19 residues. CDR3 amino acids: CSVDKSATSLWDRNTEAFF. The CDR3 DNA follows: TGCAGCGTTGATAAGAGTGCGACGAGTTTGTGGGATAGGAACACTGAAGCTTTCTTT.

A note on this clone: One end of the junction varies from germline; a read error may be responsible. This rearrangement joins TRBV19 to TRBJ1-5, with D tentatively TRBD1 (5 bases). This CDR3 has 16 residues. Germline lookup yields CDR1 LNHDA and CDR2 SQIVND (reference sequence). This CDR3 reads CASSYPGGTGNQPRHF. CDR3 bases: TGTGCCAGTAGTTACCCGGGGGGTACTGGTAATCAGCCCCGGCATTTT. Drawing the rest from reference TRBV19 and TRBJ1-5, the complete variable domain is DGGITQSPKYLFRKEGQNVTLSCEQNLNHDAMYWYRQDPGQGLRLIYYSQIVNDFQKGDIAEGYSVSREKKESFPLTVTSAQKNPTAFYLCASSYPGGTGNQPRHFGDGTRLSIL.

This rearrangement joins TRBV7-9 to TRBJ1-1, with unresolved D. The CDR3 has 13 amino acids. Germline V gene data show CDR1 as SEHNR and CDR2 as FQNEAQ (reference sequence). V lost 2 bases and J 10 bases, leaving 14 bases between the germline ends. As DNA, the CDR3 is TGTGCCAGCAGCTTAAGCGACACCTTCGGAGCTTTCTTT. Translated, it gives CASSLSDTFGAFF.

This clone has a single count. CDR3 amino acids: CASSPRVGDRSRVHGYTF. The CDR3 nucleotides read TGTGCCAGCTCACCGCGAGTAGGTGATAGAAGCCGAGTCCATGGCTACACCTTC. The V gene is TRBV18, the J gene TRBJ1-2, with unresolved D. Germline lookup yields CDR1 KGHSH and CDR2 LQKENI. This CDR3 spans 18 amino acids. Trimming stripped 3 bases from V and 6 bases from J, with 26 bases between.

J is TRBJ2-3 and V is TRBV7-2, with D unclear. V was clipped by 6 bases and J by 2 bases, with 3 bases between them. The germline CDR1 and CDR2 sequences are SGHTA and FQGNSA. The CDR3 loop spans 11 amino acids. The CDR3 spells CASSLTDTQYF. The CDR3 DNA reads as TGTGCCAGCAGTCTCACAGATACGCAGTATTTT.

V gene TRBV18 combines with J gene TRBJ1-2; TRBD1 matches at 7 bases. The germline gives CDR1 KGHSH, CDR2 LQKENI. V was clipped by 3 bases and J by 3 bases; unmatched bases: 7. The CDR3 loop spans 15 amino acids. CDR3 nucleotide sequence: TGTGCCAGCTCACCGATAGGACAGGCGGACTATGGCTACACCTTC. This gives the protein CASSPIGQADYGYTF. Supplemented by reference TRBV18 and TRBJ1-2, the full variable domain reads NAGVMQNPRHLVRRRGQEARLRCSPMKGHSHVYWYRQLPEEGLKFMVYLQKENIIDESGMPKERFSAEFPKEGPSILRIQQVVRGDSAAYFCASSPIGQADYGYTFGSGTRLTVV.

The chain is built from TRBV4-3 and TRBJ1-4, with 7 bases lining up with TRBD1. This CDR3 spans 15 amino acids. Germline V gives CDR1 LGHNA, CDR2 YSLEER. With V trimmed by 1 base and J by 8 bases, 7 bases remained unmatched. The CDR3 sequence is CASSQGGGRREKLFF. In DNA form, the CDR3 reads TGCGCCAGCAGCCAAGGAGGGGGCCGCCGGGAAAAACTGTTTTTT.

The chain carries TRBV20-1 and TRBJ2-5, with D hard to call. The CDR3 runs to 11 residues. Per germline, CDR1 DFQATT and CDR2 SNEGSKA (reference sequence). V was shortened by 5 bases and J by 2 bases, with 6 bases between the two germline ends. The CDR3 region has the DNA TGCAGTGCTGTTCGACAAGAGACCCAGTACTTC. This gives the protein CSAVRQETQYF.

The chain is built from TRBV2 and TRBJ1-4; D gene unclear. The CDR3 covers 14 residues. With 4 bases removed from V and 8 bases from J, the gap between germline ends came to 14 bases. Germline CDR1 is SNHLY and CDR2 is FYNNEI. The CDR3 here is CASSVLMSREKLFF. In DNA form, the CDR3 reads TGTGCCAGCAGTGTGTTGATGTCTCGGGAAAAACTGTTTTTT.

This chain joins TRBV29-1 and TRBJ2-3; weak D call: TRBD1 (6 bases). Per the germline V gene, CDR1 is SQVTM and CDR2 is ANQGSEA. The V gene lost 7 bases and the J gene lost 4 bases, with 18 bases spanning the gap. This CDR3 comprises 14 residues. CDR3 amino acids: CSALQGSRADTQYF. The CDR3, as DNA: TGCAGCGCTCTACAGGGTAGTAGGGCAGATACGCAGTATTTT.

The chain has TRBV5-1 and TRBJ2-6; a possible D gene is TRBD1 (5 bases). The germline V gene encodes CDR1 SGHRS and CDR2 YFSETQ. The V gene lost 5 bases and the J gene lost 6 bases, with 15 bases spanning the gap. The CDR3 is made up of 15 amino acids. CDR3 in DNA: TGCGCCAGCAGTTTACAGGCGTCGGTGGCCAACGTCCTGACTTTC. This encodes CASSLQASVANVLTF.

The rearrangement joins TRBV6-5 to TRBJ2-4; no reliable D call. Looked up from germline, CDR1 is MNHEY and CDR2 is SVGAGI. Trimming took 0 bases from V and 9 from J, leaving 15 bases between them. The CDR3 is made up of 15 amino acids. The chain's CDR3 is CASSYSYWGPSIQYF. The DNA for the CDR3 is TGTGCCAGCAGTTACTCGTATTGGGGTCCGAGCATTCAGTACTTC.

This clone is deemed medium-sized. This sample also contains other DNA sequences that code for the same CDR3. This chain joins TRBV15 and TRBJ1-6, with 11 positions matching TRBD1. Trimming removed 1 base from V and 9 bases from J; junction bases left unmatched: 8. Germline CDR1 reads LNHNV; CDR2 reads YYDKDF (reference sequence). This CDR3 has 17 residues. The CDR3 reads CATSRALRTGGSSPLHF. Written as DNA, the CDR3 is TGTGCCACCAGCAGAGCTCTACGGACAGGGGGCTCTTCACCCCTCCACTTT.

Written as DNA, the CDR3 is TGTGCCAGCAGTTTATCCGGACAGGGTGGGATAAAGGTAATGGCTTTCTTT. Amino acid sequence: CASSLSGQGGIKVMAFF. This chain uses TRBV27 with TRBJ1-1; 8 bases are a match to TRBD1. Germline V lookup: CDR1 MNHEY, CDR2 SMNVEV (reference sequence). Trimming cost V 0 bases and J 11 bases; bases outside gene matches: 17. There are 17 residues in the CDR3.

This sequence joins TRBV6-6 and TRBJ2-3, with D uncertain. The length of the CDR3 is 16 residues. The V end was cut by 7 bases, the J end by 2 bases, with 19 bases between. Germline V gives CDR1 MNHNY, CDR2 SVGAGI (reference sequence). CDR3 region: CASIRWYTHSTDTQYF. In nucleotides, the CDR3 is TGTGCCAGCATTCGTTGGTACACCCATTCCACAGATACGCAGTATTTT.